This T cell receptor beta chain was captured by sequencing in a study of vaccination effects on CD4 cells after COVID-19. Study observations and caveats: Early timepoints after infection were absent, and convalescent patients were few in the study. Marked clonal contraction of infection- and vaccine-induced clones was seen late after vaccination.

Method: immunoSEQ multiplex PCR; TCRdb's copy keeps in-frame clones and lacks some. The sample holds around 63,000 clones, around three quarters seen once. Sequencing followed a ViraFEST assay step that expanded antigen-specific CD4+ T cells with viral peptide pools. Upon completion of roughly ten days in culture, CD4+ T cells were isolated. According to the study, vaccine recipients showed no prior SARS-CoV-2 infection and negative nucleocapsid antibodies. On both days 3 and 7, half of the culture medium was replaced with IL-2 medium. The V gene's germline CDR1 is LGHNA and CDR2 YNFKEQ. The CDR3 is made up of 16 amino acids. With 0 bases removed from V and 0 bases from J, the gap between germline ends came to 9 bases. This clone was seen just once. Its antigen is not known.

This chain links TRBV4-2 with TRBJ1-5; no clear D. Source: CD4+ T cells from PBMCs cultured with HCoV-OC43 spike peptides, taken before COVID-19 vaccination. Stated subset: HCoV-OC43 spike overlapping peptide pool stimulation. This TCR derives from a human donor who received a COVID-19 vaccine. The CDR3 is CASSQDGGSSNQPQHF. In nucleotides, the CDR3 is TGTGCCAGCAGCCAAGATGGAGGCAGTAGCAATCAGCCCCAGCATTTT.